Described below is a single TCR beta chain sequence and its context. The antigen remains unidentified. This CDR3 is built from 12 residues. The V end was cut by 2 bases, the J end by 5 bases, with 5 bases between. Germline lookup yields CDR1 KGHSH and CDR2 LQKENI. The sample belongs to a study of T cell responses to AZD1222 COVID-19 vaccine. The overall study: Combined were second doses at about 4 or about 12 weeks.

Using immunoSEQ multiplex PCR, the repertoire was profiled, and TCRdb retains in-frame clones only, with some absent. The data show 150,000 to 200,000 clones, more than 80% seen once. Overall study findings and caveats: Vaccination with two AZD1222 doses was followed by a rise in Spike-specific TCR breadth and depth. In a largely white British group with more females than males, clonal diversity was possibly underestimated.

This sequence joins TRBV18 and TRBJ2-3; D is unclear. The source material was peripheral blood, sampled on day 0 of AZD1222 vaccination. The clonotype originates from an adult in good health. CDR3 sequence: CASSPYGDTQYF. The CDR3 coding sequence is TGTGCCAGCTCACCATACGGAGATACGCAGTATTTT.